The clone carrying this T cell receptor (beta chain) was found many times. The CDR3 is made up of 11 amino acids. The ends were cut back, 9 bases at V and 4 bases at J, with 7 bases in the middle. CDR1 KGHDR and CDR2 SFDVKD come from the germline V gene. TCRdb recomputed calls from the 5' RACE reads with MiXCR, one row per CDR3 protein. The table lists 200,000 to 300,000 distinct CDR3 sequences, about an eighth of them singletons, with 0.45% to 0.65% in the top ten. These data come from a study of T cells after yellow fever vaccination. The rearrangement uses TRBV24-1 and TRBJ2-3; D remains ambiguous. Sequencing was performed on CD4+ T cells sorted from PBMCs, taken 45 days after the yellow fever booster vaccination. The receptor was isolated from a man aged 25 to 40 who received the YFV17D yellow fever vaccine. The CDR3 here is CATGASDTQYF. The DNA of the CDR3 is TGTGCCACCGGCGCGTCAGATACGCAGTATTTT.